This record looks at one T cell receptor (beta chain) sequence and its context. The data originate from a study of CD8+ T cells in alopecia areata. Investigators isolated RNA and reverse transcribed it into cDNA to act as the sequencing template. Generated by immunoSEQ multiplex PCR, the TCRdb table keeps only in-frame clones and is missing some. The sample consists of approximately 200,000 clones, 50% to 60% of them appearing once. As for treatment: oral pan-JAK inhibitor, 5-10 mg twice daily. The CDR3 runs to 14 residues. Germline V gene data show CDR1 as SGHNT and CDR2 as YYREEE (reference sequence). Trimming at V came to 2 bases and at J to 3 bases, leaving 4 bases not matched to a gene.

This clonotype was obtained from a human donor with alopecia areata. The rearrangement uses TRBV5-4 and TRBJ1-2; TRBD1 aligns across 7 bases. The sample here was CD4+ T cells sorted from blood, taken at week 4, from a patient treated with tofacitinib. CDR3 residues: CASSFPGTDYGYTF. The CDR3 DNA is TGTGCCAGCAGCTTCCCCGGGACAGACTATGGCTACACCTTC. Full variable domain (rest looked up from reference TRBV5-4 and TRBJ1-2): ETGVTQSPTHLIKTRGQQVTLRCSSQSGHNTVSWYQQALGQGPQFIFQYYREEENGRGNFPPRFSGLQFPNYSSELNVNALELDDSALYLCASSFPGTDYGYTFGSGTRLTVV.